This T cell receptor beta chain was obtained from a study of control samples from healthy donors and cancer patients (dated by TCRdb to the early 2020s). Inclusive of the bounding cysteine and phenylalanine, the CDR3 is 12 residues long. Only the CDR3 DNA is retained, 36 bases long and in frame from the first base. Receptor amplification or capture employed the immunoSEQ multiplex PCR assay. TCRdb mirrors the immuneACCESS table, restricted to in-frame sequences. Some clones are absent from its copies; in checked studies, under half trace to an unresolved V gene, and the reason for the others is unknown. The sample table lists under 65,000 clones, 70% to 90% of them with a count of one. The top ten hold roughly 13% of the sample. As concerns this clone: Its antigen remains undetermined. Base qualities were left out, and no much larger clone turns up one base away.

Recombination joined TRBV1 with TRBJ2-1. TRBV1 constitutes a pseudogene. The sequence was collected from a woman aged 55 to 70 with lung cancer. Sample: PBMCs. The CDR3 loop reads CTSTSPGAGQFF. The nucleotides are TGCACCAGCACCTCGCCGGGGGCGGGACAGTTCTTC.